The 21 T cell receptor beta chains below all came from one sample that was sequenced in a study of glioma-infiltrating T cells after dendritic cell vaccination. Time point: after dendritic cell vaccination, including at tumor progression/relapse. This table comes from immunoSEQ multiplex PCR, and its TCRdb copy is limited to in-frame clones, with some not included. Of roughly 80,000 clones in the sample, about nine tenths are singletons; the top ten hold around 2.4%. The sample in question was blood, obtained after dendritic cell vaccination. The receptors derive from a human donor with glioblastoma.

This rearrangement joins TRBV7-2 to TRBJ1-1; D is unclear. Germline V gene lookup returns CDR1 SGHTA and CDR2 FQGNSA. V lost 4 bases to trimming and J lost 1 base, with 10 bases between them. The CDR3 runs 14 residues. The CDR3 bases are TGTGCCAGCAGCTCAGACACTTGGAACACTGAAGCTTTCTTT. Translating gives CASSSDTWNTEAFF.

The V and J genes are TRBV27 and TRBJ2-7; 9 positions agree with TRBD1. J lost 6 bases, V lost 5 bases, and 14 bases had no gene match. Germline assignment: CDR1 MNHEY and CDR2 SMNVEV (reference sequence). The CDR3 totals 16 residues. CDR3 in DNA: TGTGCCAGCAGTACCACTTCCTGGGACAGGGACGGCGAGCAGTACTTC. Translation: CASSTTSWDRDGEQYF.

V is TRBV19 and J is TRBJ2-7; 9 bases map to TRBD1. Germline CDR1 reads LNHDA; CDR2 reads SQIVND (reference sequence). Germline trimming cut 7 bases from V and 4 bases from J; bases unmatched to any gene: 11. There are 15 residues in the CDR3. The CDR3, as DNA: TGTGCCAGTACAGCCACCGGGACAGGGATTTACGAGCAGTACTTC. This codes for CASTATGTGIYEQYF. Full variable domain (outside the CDR3, taken from reference TRBV19 and TRBJ2-7): DGGITQSPKYLFRKEGQNVTLSCEQNLNHDAMYWYRQDPGQGLRLIYYSQIVNDFQKGDIAEGYSVSREKKESFPLTVTSAQKNPTAFYLCASTATGTGIYEQYFGPGTRLTVT.

This clone was counted once. This chain links TRBV29-1 with TRBJ2-7; tentative D call: TRBD1 (6 bases). The germline V gene encodes CDR1 SQVTM and CDR2 ANQGSEA. Trimming took off 5 bases at V and 3 bases at J, with 17 bases between the two ends. The CDR3 loop spans 14 amino acids. CDR3 protein: CSVNSQGRNYEQYF. The CDR3 nucleotides are TGCAGCGTTAATTCACAGGGTCGGAACTACGAGCAGTACTTC.

The chain uses TRBV5-4 and TRBJ1-2; TRBD1 matches at 10 bases. V lost 4 bases and J lost 3; bases outside the gene matches: 6. In germline, CDR1 is SGHNT, CDR2 YYREEE (reference sequence). CDR3 length: 15 amino acids. For the CDR3, the DNA is TGTGCCAGCAGCAGTGAGGGGACAGGGGACTATGGCTACACCTTC. Translating it yields CASSSEGTGDYGYTF. Based on the CDR3 plus reference TRBV5-4 and TRBJ1-2, the full variable domain is ETGVTQSPTHLIKTRGQQVTLRCSSQSGHNTVSWYQQALGQGPQFIFQYYREEENGRGNFPPRFSGLQFPNYSSELNVNALELDDSALYLCASSSEGTGDYGYTFGSGTRLTVV.

V gene TRBV5-1 combines with J gene TRBJ2-3; no definite D call. Germline assignment: CDR1 SGHRS and CDR2 YFSETQ. This CDR3 contains 15 residues. V lost 4 bases to trimming and J lost 4 bases, with 16 bases between them. CDR3 residues: CASSVYVPSADTQYF. CDR3 nucleotides: TGCGCCAGCAGCGTCTACGTCCCGAGCGCAGATACGCAGTATTTT.

The gene calls are TRBV15 and TRBJ2-3; tentatively, D is TRBD1 (5 bases). CDR1 is LNHNV, CDR2 YYDKDF, per germline (reference sequence). CDR3 length equals 17 residues. V was cut by 0 bases and J by 4 bases, with 17 bases left in between. The DNA of the CDR3 is TGTGCCACCAGCAGAGAAGGCAGGGTAGGTTCGGCAGATACGCAGTATTTT. It specifies CATSREGRVGSADTQYF.

The chain links TRBV11-3 to TRBJ2-7; 13 bases are shared with TRBD2. The V segment lost 0 bases and the J segment 6 bases; nucleotides outside the gene matches: 2. This CDR3 spans 15 amino acids. In germline, CDR1 is SGHNT, CDR2 YENEEA. The CDR3 DNA follows: TGTGCCAGCAGCTTAGAACTAGCGGGAGGGCGCGAGCAGTACTTC. It codes for CASSLELAGGREQYF.

The V call is TRBV7-9, the J call TRBJ2-7; D unclear. Germline CDR1 is SEHNR and CDR2 is FQNEAQ (reference sequence). This CDR3 has 12 amino acids. With 5 bases removed from V and 4 bases from J, the gap between germline ends came to 9 bases. CDR3 nucleotides: TGTGCCAGCAGCCTCGGAGATTACGAGCAGTACTTC. It translates to CASSLGDYEQYF.

J is TRBJ2-7 and V is TRBV6-4; 10 positions match TRBD1. V lost 6 bases and J lost 3; bases outside the gene matches: 11. Germline values: CDR1 MRHNA, CDR2 SNTAGT. CDR3 length equals 16 residues. CDR3 amino acids: CASRTPPGQGIYEQYF. For the CDR3, the DNA is TGTGCCAGCAGAACTCCTCCGGGACAGGGGATCTACGAGCAGTACTTC.

This clone was found once. This chain uses TRBV19 with TRBJ2-2; 10 bases agree with TRBD1. The J segment lost 3 bases and the V segment lost 0 bases, leaving 4 bases of the junction unmatched. CDR3 length: 17 amino acids. In germline, CDR1 is LNHDA, CDR2 SQIVND (reference sequence). CDR3 sequence: CASSIETGGADTGELFF. The CDR3 DNA reads as TGTGCCAGTAGTATAGAGACAGGGGGCGCGGACACCGGGGAGCTGTTTTTT.

This chain uses TRBV2 with TRBJ1-2; D is undetermined. The germline gives CDR1 SNHLY, CDR2 FYNNEI. Trimming removed 4 bases from V and 3 bases from J, with 12 bases in between. The CDR3 consists of 14 residues. CDR3 protein: CASSGTSSDYGYTF. In DNA form, the CDR3 reads TGTGCCAGCAGTGGAACATCTTCTGACTATGGCTACACCTTC. The variable domain in full, with the rest retrieved from reference TRBV2 and TRBJ1-2, is EPEVTQTPSHQVTQMGQEVILRCVPISNHLYFYWYRQILGQKVEFLVSFYNNEISEKSEIFDDQFSVERPDGSNFTLKIRSTKLEDSAMYFCASSGTSSDYGYTFGSGTRLTVV.

The chain links TRBV2 to TRBJ1-3; possibly TRBD1 for D (5 bases). CDR1 and CDR2 from the germline V gene are SNHLY and FYNNEI. The CDR3 consists of 15 residues. V was shortened by 2 bases and J by 0 bases, with 8 bases between the two germline ends. CDR3 amino acids: CASSEQGLSGNTIYF. Here the CDR3 DNA reads TGTGCCAGCAGTGAACAGGGACTCTCTGGAAACACCATATATTTT.

This chain connects TRBV11-2 to TRBJ2-1; 8 nucleotides agree with TRBD2. The germline V gene has CDR1 SGHAT and CDR2 FQNNGV. The CDR3 has 16 amino acids. Trimming at V came to 5 bases and at J to 6 bases, leaving 12 bases not matched to a gene. This CDR3 reads CASSRLGSGSSNEQFF. The CDR3 DNA reads as TGTGCCAGCAGCCGCCTGGGGAGCGGGAGTAGCAATGAGCAGTTCTTC.

This rearrangement joins TRBV5-1 to TRBJ1-1; tentatively, D is TRBD1 (6 bases). V lost 1 base, J lost 7 bases, and 17 bases lay in between. Germline V gene lookup returns CDR1 SGHRS and CDR2 YFSETQ. The CDR3 loop spans 15 amino acids. The CDR3 spells CASSLQGGEKSEAFF. The CDR3 DNA follows: TGCGCCAGCAGCTTGCAAGGGGGGGAGAAGAGTGAAGCTTTCTTT.

This clone came up a few times. The chain couples TRBV4-1 to TRBJ2-3; 11 bases fit TRBD2. Germline V CDR1 and CDR2: MGHRA, YSYEKL. The CDR3 loop spans 17 amino acids. The V and J ends lost 1 base and 2 bases, in that order; junction bases with no gene match: 5. CDR3 amino acids: CASSQGLAGRITDTQYF. The DNA of the CDR3 is TGCGCCAGCAGCCAAGGACTAGCGGGGCGAATCACAGATACGCAGTATTTT.

The chain joins TRBV5-5 to TRBJ1-2; D is unclear. The CDR3 contains 15 residues. Between the trimmed V and J ends, which lost 2 bases and 1 base, there was a span of 12 bases. Germline V CDR1 and CDR2: SGHKS, YYEKEE (reference sequence). The CDR3 DNA follows: TGTGCCAGCAGCTTCGAACAATTCTTTAACTATGGCTACACCTTC. As protein: CASSFEQFFNYGYTF.

V gene TRBV2 combines with J gene TRBJ2-7, with TRBD1 matching 8 bases. Germline CDR1 reads SNHLY; CDR2 reads FYNNEI. This CDR3 contains 12 residues. The V segment lost 8 bases and the J segment 4 bases; nucleotides outside the gene matches: 4. CDR3 sequence: CASWDRLYEQYF. The CDR3 nucleotides read TGTGCCAGCTGGGACAGGCTGTACGAGCAGTACTTC.

The table lists this clone with a count of one. This sequence joins TRBV19 and TRBJ2-3; TRBD2 matches at 9 bases. V lost 3 bases to trimming and J lost 7 bases; unmatched junction nucleotides: 11. The CDR3 length is 16 residues. Germline V CDR1 and CDR2: LNHDA, SQIVND (reference sequence). This CDR3 reads CASSITGREGTYTQYF. CDR3 bases: TGTGCCAGTAGTATCACCGGGCGGGAGGGGACTTATACGCAGTATTTT.

The chain uses TRBV5-1 and TRBJ2-3; D is possibly TRBD1 (5 bases). This CDR3 has 15 amino acids. Trimming stripped 0 bases from V and 4 bases from J, with 12 bases between. CDR1 SGHRS and CDR2 YFSETQ come from the germline V gene. The CDR3 DNA sequence: TGCGCCAGCAGCTTGGTGGGGCCAGGGTCAGATACGCAGTATTTT. Its protein product is CASSLVGPGSDTQYF.

The chain is built from TRBV6-6 and TRBJ2-2; the D is unclear. The CDR3 sequence is 13 residues long. V lost 3 bases and J 7 bases, leaving 9 bases between the germline ends. CDR1 is MNHNY, CDR2 SVGAGI, per germline (reference sequence). This CDR3 reads CASSYIGGGELFF. The CDR3 nucleotides are TGTGCCAGCAGTTATATCGGCGGCGGGGAGCTGTTTTTT.